This is a list of T cell receptor beta chains from one sample in a study of PD-1 blockade in classical Hodgkin lymphoma. Here immunoSEQ multiplex PCR was the method, and the copy in TCRdb shows in-frame clones only, minus some. The repertoire includes more than 7,500 clones, 80% to 90% of them detected once, and approximately 23% sits in the top ten. The sample here was peripheral blood mononuclear cells (PBMCs), taken before the fourth cycle of nivolumab. These receptors were obtained from a human donor with classical Hodgkin lymphoma. Both conserved end residues are part of each CDR3. Fields, in order: clone size, CDR3 length, V gene, J gene, CDR3 protein. Only part of the rows carry a size: once, few, many, or a class if the clone is expanded.

>once|12|TRBV5-6|TRBJ2-7
CASRLSSYEQYF
>NA|12|TRBV7-5|TRBJ1-1
CARSSLGRFAFF
>NA|14|TRBV19|TRBJ1-1
CASSHRGRFAEAFF
>NA|14|TRBV7-2|TRBJ1-5
CASAGEGLYQPQHF
>NA|13|TRBV7-9|TRBJ1-2
CASSLARNYGYTF
>NA|14|TRBV15|TRBJ2-1
CATSTYRENNEQFF
>few|13|TRBV5-1|TRBJ1-2
CASSLEPNYGYTF
>large|19|TRBV2|TRBJ1-6
CASRLTTGTESSYNSPLHF
>NA|14|TRBV5-4|TRBJ2-3
CASSLTGVTDTQYF
>once|11|TRBV20-1|TRBJ2-5
CSAPIQETQYF
>NA|14|TRBV6-6|TRBJ1-5
CASSYTQTNQPQHF
>NA|15|TRBV9|TRBJ1-2
CASSLGTVIDYGYTF
>NA|15|TRBV7-2|TRBJ2-2
CASSSRQGATGELFF
>NA|14|TRBV10-1|TRBJ2-5
CASSDPDTQETQYF
>NA|15|TRBV7-9|TRBJ2-1
CASSPKGDSYNEQFF
>NA|12|TRBV5-1|TRBJ2-1
CASSLGVYEQFF
>once|14|TRBV6-5|TRBJ2-3
CASRTGAGTDTQYF
>NA|14|TRBV4-2|TRBJ2-1
CASSQEGSNNEQFF
>NA|16|TRBV18|TRBJ2-3
CASSPFPPGRTDTQYF
>NA|16|TRBV5-5|TRBJ1-1
CASSFHHVTGQKGAFF